This T cell receptor beta chain is drawn from a study of T cell repertoires in cytomegalovirus infection. The overall study: A matching HLA type, together with CMV infection, was signaled by public TCR beta signatures.

The CDR3 sequence is 15 residues long. V shed 5 bases, J shed 4 bases, and the junction held 6 bases outside the gene matches. Germline CDR1 is LGHNA and CDR2 is YSLEER. Each CDR3 protein is one row after TCRdb ran MiXCR on the reads. The repertoire includes approximately 990,000 distinct CDR3 sequences, more than 25% of them detected once, and about 14% sits in the top ten. With respect to this clonotype: Antigen: not known.

V and J are TRBV4-3 and TRBJ2-5; 11 nucleotides agree with TRBD2. Material: cultured CD8+ T cells from PBMCs, obtained from culture after CMV antigen stimulation. The source is a human donor in good health (CMV status not recorded). Some clones in this sample may be carry-over from other donors' samples. The CDR3 loop is CASSYSGGASETQYF. DNA for the CDR3: TGCGCCAGCAGCTATAGCGGGGGGGCCTCAGAGACCCAGTACTTC.